The rows below give T cell receptor beta chains drawn from one sample of a study of T-cell reconstitution after alpha-beta-depleted transplantation in children. In TCRdb, the PCR reads were re-called with MiXCR into one record per CDR3 protein. The sample consists of about 230,000 distinct CDR3 sequences, about 8.8% of them appearing once. The source was PBMCs from the stem cell graft donor, collected from the stem cell graft. Receptor source: a human donor who donated a stem cell graft to a child with SCID. Each CDR3 is given with its conserved first and last residue. The order of the fields is V gene, clone size, D gene, J gene, CDR3 DNA, CDR3 protein. A D gene is named only where the DNA matches it firmly. For some rows the clone size is stated as once, few or many, or as a class when expanded; others skip it.

V: TRBV7-9
size: many
D: -
J: TRBJ1-2
DNA: TGTGCCAGCAGCTTAGCAGGGGATGGCTACACCTTC
CDR3: CASSLAGDGYTF

V: TRBV28
size: few
D: -
J: TRBJ1-1
DNA: TGTGCCAGCAGTTTTCGGAGTTACGCTTTCTTT
CDR3: CASSFRSYAFF

V: TRBV25-1
size: many
D: TRBD1
J: TRBJ2-2
DNA: TGTGCCAGCAGTCTTTCCGGGACAGGGAATACCGGGGAGCTGTTTTTT
CDR3: CASSLSGTGNTGELFF

V: TRBV19
size: -
D: -
J: TRBJ2-3
DNA: TGTGCCAGTAGTATATCCAGGGCGTACACAGATACGCAGTATTTT
CDR3: CASSISRAYTDTQYF

V: TRBV20-1
size: many
D: -
J: TRBJ2-1
DNA: TGCAGTGCTAGATCTGGGGGAGAGGGGAGCATATCTAATACATATGAGCAGTTCTTC
CDR3: CSARSGGEGSISNTYEQFF

V: TRBV20-1
size: -
D: -
J: TRBJ2-1
DNA: TGCAGTGCTAGAGATCTAGGGGGGGGACTATACAATGAGCAGTTCTTC
CDR3: CSARDLGGGLYNEQFF

V: TRBV20-1
size: many
D: -
J: TRBJ1-5
DNA: TGCAGTGCTAGAGATCGTGGGGGGAGCAATCAGCCCCAGCATTTT
CDR3: CSARDRGGSNQPQHF

V: TRBV7-2
size: many
D: -
J: TRBJ1-1
DNA: TGTGCCAGCAGCTTGGACATGAACACTGAAGCTTTCTTT
CDR3: CASSLDMNTEAFF

V: TRBV7-2
size: many
D: -
J: TRBJ1-3
DNA: TGTGCCAGCAGCTTGGGACGGCGGGGCCTCTCTGGAAACACCATATATTTT
CDR3: CASSLGRRGLSGNTIYF

V: TRBV10-3
size: many
D: TRBD2
J: TRBJ2-3
DNA: TGTGCCATCAGTGAGCGGGGGGGCACAGATACGCAGTATTTT
CDR3: CAISERGGTDTQYF

V: TRBV2
size: many
D: -
J: TRBJ2-2
DNA: TGTGCCAGCACCAGGGGTGTCATAGCCGGGGAGCTGTTTTTT
CDR3: CASTRGVIAGELFF

V: TRBV28
size: many
D: -
J: TRBJ1-5
DNA: TGTGCCAGCAGTTTACCCGCCGGGAATAGCAATCAGCCCCAGCATTTT
CDR3: CASSLPAGNSNQPQHF

V: TRBV15
size: few
D: -
J: TRBJ2-3
DNA: TGTGCCACCAGCAGAGATGTTCTACGGGGGTCAACAGATACGCAGTATTTT
CDR3: CATSRDVLRGSTDTQYF

V: TRBV5-4
size: many
D: -
J: TRBJ1-1
DNA: TGTGCCAGCGGACGACAGACAACTGAAGCTTTCTTT
CDR3: CASGRQTTEAFF

V: TRBV7-8
size: -
D: -
J: TRBJ2-5
DNA: TGTGCCAGCAGCTTCGGGCAGGCCGAAGAGACCCAGTACTTC
CDR3: CASSFGQAEETQYF

V: TRBV12-3/TRBV12-4
size: many
D: -
J: TRBJ1-2
DNA: TGTGCCAGCAGTTTGTCTTTGGGGGCGACCTGGGACTATGGCTACACCTTC
CDR3: CASSLSLGATWDYGYTF

V: TRBV5-1
size: many
D: -
J: TRBJ1-2
DNA: TGCGCCAGCAGCTGGGAGGACAGCATTTATGGCTACACCTTC
CDR3: CASSWEDSIYGYTF

V: TRBV2
size: many
D: TRBD1
J: TRBJ2-5
DNA: TGTGCCAGCCTCACACAGGGGGCGAATTCAGAGACCCAGTACTTC
CDR3: CASLTQGANSETQYF

V: TRBV7-8
size: -
D: -
J: TRBJ2-1
DNA: TGTGCCAGCAGCTTAGGAGAGGGGCTGGACAATGAGCAGTTCTTC
CDR3: CASSLGEGLDNEQFF

V: TRBV9
size: many
D: TRBD1
J: TRBJ1-2
DNA: TGTGCCAGCAGCCCCGGACAGGAGCTCTATGGCTACACCTTC
CDR3: CASSPGQELYGYTF

V: TRBV20-1
size: many
D: TRBD1
J: TRBJ1-1
DNA: TGCAGTGCTATGACAGGGCCGATGAACACTGAAGCTTTCTTT
CDR3: CSAMTGPMNTEAFF

V: TRBV20-1
size: many
D: -
J: TRBJ2-7
DNA: TGCAGTGCTACGGGACGGGCCTCCTACGAGCAGTACTTC
CDR3: CSATGRASYEQYF

V: TRBV7-8
size: many
D: TRBD1
J: TRBJ1-1
DNA: TGTGCCAGCAGCTCTAAGACAGGGGTCACTGAAGCTTTCTTT
CDR3: CASSSKTGVTEAFF

V: TRBV5-5
size: many
D: -
J: TRBJ1-6
DNA: TGTGCCAGCCTGGCGGGTTATAATTCACCCCTCCACTTT
CDR3: CASLAGYNSPLHF

V: TRBV5-6
size: many
D: TRBD1
J: TRBJ2-5
DNA: TGTGCCAGCAGCGGAACCGGGACAGGGGAAGAGACCCAGTACTTC
CDR3: CASSGTGTGEETQYF